This T cell receptor (beta chain) was sequenced during a study of CD8 T cells in ankylosing spondylitis (dated by TCRdb to about 2017). In terms of the full investigation: T cell receptor beta repertoires were profiled in healthy donors and ankylosing spondylitis patients so that disease-linked TCR variants could be found. The full study cohort comprised 25 or so ankylosing spondylitis patients and about a hundred healthy donors. Samples of peripheral blood were taken, and for ankylosing spondylitis patients, synovial fluid was collected as well. Here is what the overall study found, with its caveats: In peripheral blood, the disease-linked clones were found at relatively low frequencies and had a CD8+ phenotype. The disease-linked clones were reported to be significantly enriched in matched synovial fluid samples from ankylosing spondylitis patients. Some of the motif variants had been reported before in the synovial fluid and blood of reactive arthritis patients, a finding that suggests common disease-initiation mechanisms. Blood from ankylosing spondylitis patients appeared to be characterized by a TCR beta motif composed of about eight highly homologous amino acid variants.

This clonotype occurred many times. The target of this receptor is not known. It has no much larger one-base neighbor in the sample; base qualities were not kept. Instrument used: Illumina HiSeq 2500. Quantitative 5'-RACE with molecular barcodes was the method used to prepare the TCR beta libraries. The authors' pipeline ran thus. To identify disease-linked TCR variants, a new computational method was used, one built on a probabilistic model of VDJ rearrangement. TCRdb itself trimmed the public reads at Q25 with fastp, ran MiXCR and retained productive beta chains. Rows with one shared CDR3 protein collapse into an entry with the most common genes and DNA. TCRdb's processing, not the study's, gives the V and J calls here. Within this sample are 100,000 to 150,000 distinct CDR3 sequences, with over 9.5% of them counted one time only. The ten largest make up around 4.3% of the sample. The CDR3 has 15 amino acids, counting the end cysteine and phenylalanine. Only the CDR3 part of the read is kept: 45 bases, read in frame from the first base. As encoded in the germline V gene (reference sequence), CDR1 is DFQATT while CDR2 is SNEGSKA. Germline trimming amounts to 6 bases on V and 0 bases on J, with 10 as the count of junction bases outside the gene matches.

Source material: blood, either unsorted or a sorted T cell fraction (not recorded which). The clonotype was recovered from a female donor with ankylosing spondylitis or in good health (not recorded which). This sequence uses TRBV20-1 and TRBJ1-1; 7 bases in the middle match TRBD1. Here is the DNA: TGCAGTGCGCCCAGGGGGGGCGCCCTGAACACTGAAGCTTTCTTT. Its protein is CSAPRGGALNTEAFF.